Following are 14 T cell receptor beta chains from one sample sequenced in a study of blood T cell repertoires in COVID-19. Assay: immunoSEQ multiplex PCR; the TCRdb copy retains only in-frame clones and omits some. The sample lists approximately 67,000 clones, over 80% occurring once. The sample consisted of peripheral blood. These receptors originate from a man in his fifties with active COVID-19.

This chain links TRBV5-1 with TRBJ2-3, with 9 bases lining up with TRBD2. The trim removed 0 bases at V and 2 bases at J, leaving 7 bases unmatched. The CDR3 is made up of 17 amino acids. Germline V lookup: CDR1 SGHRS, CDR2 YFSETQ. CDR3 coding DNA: TGCGCCAGCAGCTTGGGAGGCCTAGCGGGGCCCACAGATACGCAGTATTTT. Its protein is CASSLGGLAGPTDTQYF.

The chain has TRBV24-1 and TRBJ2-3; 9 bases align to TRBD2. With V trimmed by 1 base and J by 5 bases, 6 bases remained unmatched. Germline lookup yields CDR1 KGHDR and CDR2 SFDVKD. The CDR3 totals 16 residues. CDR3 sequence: CATSDFGSGRIDTQYF. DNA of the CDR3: TGTGCCACCAGTGATTTTGGCAGCGGGAGGATAGATACGCAGTATTTT.

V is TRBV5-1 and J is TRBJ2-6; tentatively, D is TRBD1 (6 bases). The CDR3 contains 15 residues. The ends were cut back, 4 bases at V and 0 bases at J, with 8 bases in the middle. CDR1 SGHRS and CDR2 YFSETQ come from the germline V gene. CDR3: CASSADSSGANVLTF. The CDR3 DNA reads TGCGCCAGCAGCGCGGACAGCTCTGGGGCCAACGTCCTGACTTTC.

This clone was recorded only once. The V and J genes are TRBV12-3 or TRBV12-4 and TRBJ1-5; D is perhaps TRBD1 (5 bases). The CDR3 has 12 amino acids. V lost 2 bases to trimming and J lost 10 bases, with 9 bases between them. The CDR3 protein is CASSLPGSPQHF. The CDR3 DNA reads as TGTGCCAGCAGTTTACCAGGGTCCCCCCAGCATTTT.

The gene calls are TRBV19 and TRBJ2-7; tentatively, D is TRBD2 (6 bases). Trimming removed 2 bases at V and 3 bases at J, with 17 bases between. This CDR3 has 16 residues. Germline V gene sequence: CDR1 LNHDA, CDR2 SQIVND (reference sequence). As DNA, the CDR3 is TGTGCCAGTAGTATATCCGGGCGGGGAGGAGGCTACGAGCAGTACTTC. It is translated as CASSISGRGGGYEQYF.

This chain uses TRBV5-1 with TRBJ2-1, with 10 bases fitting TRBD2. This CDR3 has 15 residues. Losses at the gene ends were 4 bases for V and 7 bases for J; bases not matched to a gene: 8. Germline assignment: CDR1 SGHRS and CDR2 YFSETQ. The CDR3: CASSQAGGPGNEQFF. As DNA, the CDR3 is TGCGCCAGCAGCCAAGCGGGGGGGCCTGGAAATGAGCAGTTCTTC.

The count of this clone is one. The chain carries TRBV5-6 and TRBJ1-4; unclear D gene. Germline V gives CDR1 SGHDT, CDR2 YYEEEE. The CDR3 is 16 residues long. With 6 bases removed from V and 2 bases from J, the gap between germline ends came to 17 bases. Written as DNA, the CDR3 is TGTGCCAGCACCACCGACGGGGTCGCTACTAATGAAAAACTGTTTTTT. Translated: CASTTDGVATNEKLFF.

This CDR3 is CATQGTSVYEQYF. Written as DNA, the CDR3 is TGTGCCACCCAGGGGACTAGCGTTTACGAGCAGTACTTC. This chain joins TRBV2 and TRBJ2-7; TRBD2 matches at 10 bases. The trim removed 10 bases at V and 4 bases at J, leaving 7 bases unmatched. The CDR3 has 13 residues. From germline, CDR1 is SNHLY and CDR2 FYNNEI.

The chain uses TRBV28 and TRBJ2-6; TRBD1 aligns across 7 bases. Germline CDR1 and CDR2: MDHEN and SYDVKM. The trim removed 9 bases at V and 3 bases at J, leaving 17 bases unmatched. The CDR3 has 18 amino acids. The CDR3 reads CASTVGSAGGFGANVLTF. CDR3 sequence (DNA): TGTGCCAGTACAGTTGGCTCTGCAGGGGGATTTGGGGCCAACGTCCTGACTTTC.

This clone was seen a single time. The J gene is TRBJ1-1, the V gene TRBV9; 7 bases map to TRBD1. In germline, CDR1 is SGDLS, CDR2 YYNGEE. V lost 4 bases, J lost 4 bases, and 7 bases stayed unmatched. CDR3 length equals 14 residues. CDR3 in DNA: TGTGCCAGCAGCCCCGGACAGGTCGGCACTGAAGCTTTCTTT. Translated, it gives CASSPGQVGTEAFF.

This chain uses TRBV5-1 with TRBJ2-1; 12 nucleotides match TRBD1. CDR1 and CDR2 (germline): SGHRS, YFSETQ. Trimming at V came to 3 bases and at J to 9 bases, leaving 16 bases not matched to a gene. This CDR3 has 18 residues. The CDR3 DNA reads TGCGCCAGCAGCTGGAGTTCCGGGACAGGGGGCAGTGTTGGTGAGCAGTTCTTC. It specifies CASSWSSGTGGSVGEQFF.

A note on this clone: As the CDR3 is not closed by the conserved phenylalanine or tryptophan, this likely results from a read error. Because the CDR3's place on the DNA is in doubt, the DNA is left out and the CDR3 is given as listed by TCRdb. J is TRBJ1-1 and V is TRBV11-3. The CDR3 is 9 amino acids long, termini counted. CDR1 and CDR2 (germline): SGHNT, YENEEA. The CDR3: CASSAHHRS.

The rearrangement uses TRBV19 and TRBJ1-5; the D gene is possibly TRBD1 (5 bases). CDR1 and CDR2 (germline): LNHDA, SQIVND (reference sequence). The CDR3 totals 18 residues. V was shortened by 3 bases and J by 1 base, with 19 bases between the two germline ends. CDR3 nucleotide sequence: TGTGCCAGTAGTATCCCTCTTAGGGGTAAGGGAAGCAATCAGCCCCAGCATTTT. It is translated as CASSIPLRGKGSNQPQHF. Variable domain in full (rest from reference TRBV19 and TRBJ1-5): DGGITQSPKYLFRKEGQNVTLSCEQNLNHDAMYWYRQDPGQGLRLIYYSQIVNDFQKGDIAEGYSVSREKKESFPLTVTSAQKNPTAFYLCASSIPLRGKGSNQPQHFGDGTRLSIL.

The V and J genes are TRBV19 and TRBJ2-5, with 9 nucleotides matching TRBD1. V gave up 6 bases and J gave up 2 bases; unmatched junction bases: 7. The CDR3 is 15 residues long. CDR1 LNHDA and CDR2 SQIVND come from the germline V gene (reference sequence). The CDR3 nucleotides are TGTGCCAGTAGCTCCCCGGGACAGGGACAAGAGACCCAGTACTTC. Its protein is CASSSPGQGQETQYF.